The sequence of this T cell receptor (beta chain) was determined in a study of shared clonotypes between healthy human individuals. Study as a whole: CD8 memory received one plate per donor, CD8 naive two, CD4 memory three and CD4 naive three.

V lost 6 bases to trimming and J lost 2 bases, with 20 bases between them. Germline loops: CDR1 SQVTM, CDR2 ANQGSEA. The CDR3 is 16 residues long. For each subset, genomic DNA was distributed in equal portions over several immunoSEQ plates. The assay was immunoSEQ multiplex PCR, and TCRdb's table has in-frame clones only and misses some. The sample lists some 2.4 million clones; more than 85% were seen once. With regard to this clone: Its specificity is unknown.

Healthy adults negative for HIV, lacking recent acute infections or vaccinations, served as donors. Study results and caveats: Represented diversity, genetic and exposure-history alike, was limited by few donors.

The sequence was collected from a man younger than 35 in good health. Some clones in this sample may be carry-over from other donors' samples. The specimen sequenced was naive CD4+ T cells from PBMCs. Indicated subset: CD45RA+ positively selected. The chain has TRBV29-1 and TRBJ2-1; D unclear. The CDR3 sequence: CSVGASGSLTYNEQFF. CDR3 DNA sequence: TGCAGCGTCGGCGCCTCGGGCAGTTTAACCTACAATGAGCAGTTCTTC.